This passage covers 25 T cell receptor beta chains from one sample sequenced in a study of blood T cell repertoires in COVID-19. The table came from immunoSEQ multiplex PCR; TCRdb's copy has only in-frame clones and leaves some out. The repertoire holds about 94,000 clones, 87% seen once, with approximately 8% in the top ten. Sequenced input: peripheral blood. The receptors derive from a human donor with acute or convalescent COVID-19. The donor label of this sample is uncertain.

The chain combines TRBV6-5 with TRBJ2-7, with no clear D. V lost 5 bases and J 4 bases, leaving 12 bases between the germline ends. The CDR3 length is 13 residues. Germline V CDR1 and CDR2: MNHEY, SVGAGI. The CDR3 DNA is TGTGCCAGCAGTATGGCGGCTGATTACGAGCAGTACTTC. It translates to CASSMAADYEQYF.

The chain couples TRBV21-1 to TRBJ2-5; no check of the table's D call, TRBD2, against the DNA was made. TRBV21-1 is an annotated pseudogene. The CDR3 totals 17 residues. The CDR3 loop is CASSKEVLADLQETQYF. The CDR3 DNA reads TGTGCCAGCAGCAAAGAAGTCCTAGCGGATCTCCAAGAGACCCAGTACTTC.

The chain links TRBV27 to TRBJ1-1; 7 bases are a match to TRBD1. V gave up 5 bases and J gave up 0 bases; unmatched junction bases: 6. Germline V gene data show CDR1 as MNHEY and CDR2 as SMNVEV (reference sequence). CDR3 length equals 15 residues. The CDR3 sequence: CASSPYRGMNTEAFF. CDR3 DNA: TGTGCCAGCAGTCCCTACAGGGGAATGAACACTGAAGCTTTCTTT.

The chain employs TRBV5-4 and TRBJ2-2; D possibly corresponds to TRBD2 (5 bases). V shed 1 base and J shed 6 bases, with 13 bases lying between them. The CDR3 consists of 15 residues. CDR1 is SGHNT and CDR2 is YYREEE in the germline V gene (reference sequence). The DNA of the CDR3 is TGTGCCAGCAGCTTGAGGACTGTCGGTCCCGGGGAGCTGTTTTTT. It yields the protein CASSLRTVGPGELFF.

The chain uses TRBV3-1 (or the pseudogene TRBV3-2) and TRBJ2-3; 11 bases agree with TRBD2. V lost 4 bases, J lost 3 bases, and 9 bases stayed unmatched. The CDR3 totals 17 residues. Germline loops: CDR1 LGHDT, CDR2 YNNKEL (reference sequence). CDR3 region: CASSRLAGGRGTDTQYF. The CDR3 DNA reads TGTGCCAGCAGCCGTCTAGCGGGGGGTCGAGGAACAGATACGCAGTATTTT.

This CDR3 reads CASSLAPETQYF. Here the CDR3 DNA reads TGCGCCAGCAGCTTGGCTCCGGAGACCCAGTACTTC. The chain uses TRBV5-1 and TRBJ2-5; D is ambiguous. CDR1 and CDR2 (germline): SGHRS, YFSETQ. The CDR3 runs to 12 residues. Trimming shortened V by 0 bases and J by 5 bases, and 5 bases separated the two germline ends.

The genes are TRBV5-6 and TRBJ2-3, with D maybe TRBD2 (6 bases). CDR1 and CDR2 from the germline V gene are SGHDT and YYEEEE. There are 13 residues in the CDR3. With 9 bases removed from V and 5 bases from J, the gap between germline ends came to 16 bases. The DNA for the CDR3 is TGTGCCACAGCCCGCGGAGGGGTAGATACGCAGTATTTT. Its protein is CATARGGVDTQYF. Drawing the rest from reference TRBV5-6 and TRBJ2-3, the complete variable domain is DAGVTQSPTHLIKTRGQQVTLRCSPKSGHDTVSWYQQALGQGPQFIFQYYEEEERQRGNFPDRFSGHQFPNYSSELNVNALLLGDSALYLCATARGGVDTQYFGPGTRLTVL.

The genes are TRBV2 and TRBJ2-6; no definite D call. This CDR3 is 15 amino acids long. CDR1 and CDR2 (germline): SNHLY, FYNNEI. Trimming took 2 bases from V and 2 from J, leaving 7 bases between them. CDR3 amino acids: CASSERLPGANVLTF. CDR3 bases: TGTGCCAGCAGTGAAAGACTCCCTGGGGCCAACGTCCTGACTTTC.

This rearrangement joins TRBV5-6 to TRBJ2-7; 11 bases match TRBD2. V was clipped by 4 bases and J by 3 bases; unmatched bases: 6. The CDR3 contains 15 residues. Germline loops: CDR1 SGHDT, CDR2 YYEEEE. In DNA, the CDR3 is TGTGCCAGCAGCCCGCTAGCGGGGGGCCTCTACGAGCAGTACTTC. This gives the protein CASSPLAGGLYEQYF.

The chain couples TRBV7-9 to TRBJ1-2; 10 nucleotides match TRBD1. V trimming: 4 bases; J trimming: 4 bases; junction bases outside the gene matches: 12. This CDR3 region has 17 residues. Looked up from germline, CDR1 is SEHNR and CDR2 is FQNEAQ (reference sequence). The chain's CDR3 is CASSSFPRDRGLYGYTF. DNA for the CDR3: TGTGCCAGCAGCTCTTTTCCCCGGGACAGGGGACTCTATGGCTACACCTTC.

V is TRBV4-3 and J is TRBJ2-4, with D perhaps TRBD1 (5 bases). Trimming took 2 bases from V and 3 from J, leaving 11 bases between them. This CDR3 contains 15 residues. The V gene's germline CDR1 is LGHNA and CDR2 YSLEER. CDR3 sequence: CASSQNQGFKNIQYF. The CDR3 nucleotides are TGCGCCAGCAGCCAAAATCAGGGTTTCAAAAACATTCAGTACTTC.

The CDR3 here is CASSRGPYSNQPQHF. CDR3 sequence (DNA): TGTGCCAGCAGCCGCGGGCCCTATAGCAATCAGCCCCAGCATTTT. This rearrangement joins TRBV6-5 to TRBJ1-5; D is unresolved. The ends were cut back, 6 bases at V and 0 bases at J, with 12 bases in the middle. The length of the CDR3 is 15 residues. The V gene's germline CDR1 is MNHEY and CDR2 SVGAGI.

The sample holds many counts of this clone. The chain is built from TRBV14 and TRBJ1-1; D remains ambiguous. Germline lookup yields CDR1 SGHDN and CDR2 FVKESK. Trimming took 1 base from V and 6 from J, leaving 9 bases between them. The CDR3 sequence is 13 residues long. As DNA, the CDR3 is TGTGCCAGCAGCCAAGGGCGAGGCGCTGAAGCTTTCTTT. It is translated as CASSQGRGAEAFF. Complete variable domain (other parts from reference TRBV14 and TRBJ1-1): EAGVTQFPSHSVIEKGQTVTLRCDPISGHDNLYWYRRVMGKEIKFLLHFVKESKQDESGMPNNRFLAERTGGTYSTLKVQPAELEDSGVYFCASSQGRGAEAFFGQGTRLTVV.

The chain couples TRBV19 to TRBJ1-4; D is unresolved. Deletions cut 5 bases from V and 8 bases from J, with 27 bases between. Germline assignment: CDR1 LNHDA and CDR2 SQIVND (reference sequence). This CDR3 is 18 amino acids long. The CDR3 spells CASSPKTGTARVGEKLFF. The DNA for the CDR3 is TGTGCCAGTAGTCCAAAAACCGGAACCGCGAGGGTGGGAGAAAAACTGTTTTTT.

V and J are TRBV6-5 and TRBJ2-3; TRBD2 agrees at 8 bases. The CDR3 runs 15 residues. J gave up 1 base and V 1 base, and 1 base lay outside the gene matches. Germline V CDR1 and CDR2: MNHEY, SVGAGI. As DNA, the CDR3 is TGTGCCAGCAGTTACTTCGGGGGGGGCACAGATACGCAGTATTTT. This encodes CASSYFGGGTDTQYF.

This clone was observed once. J is TRBJ2-3 and V is TRBV24-1; TRBD1 agrees at 12 bases. From germline, CDR1 is KGHDR and CDR2 SFDVKD. Losses at the gene ends were 3 bases for V and 2 bases for J; bases not matched to a gene: 5. The CDR3 contains 17 residues. DNA for the CDR3: TGTGCCACCAGTGATCCGGGACAGGGGGCCGTCACAGATACGCAGTATTTT. Translated, it gives CATSDPGQGAVTDTQYF.

This chain connects TRBV28 to TRBJ2-2; 10 bases map to TRBD1. After removal of 7 bases from V and 5 bases from J, the junction contained 10 bases not matched to a gene. CDR1 is MDHEN, CDR2 SYDVKM, per germline. This CDR3 spans 16 amino acids. CDR3 amino acids: CASTLMTGGVTGELFF. The CDR3, as DNA: TGTGCCAGCACTCTTATGACAGGGGGCGTGACCGGGGAGCTGTTTTTT.

This rearrangement joins TRBV9 to TRBJ2-5; perhaps TRBD1 as D (6 bases). The length of the CDR3 is 15 residues. Trimming stripped 3 bases from V and 2 bases from J, with 14 bases between. CDR1 and CDR2 from the germline V gene are SGDLS and YYNGEE. CDR3 nucleotide sequence: TGTGCCAGCAGCGCTTCCCGGACAGCTCAAGAGACCCAGTACTTC. This gives the protein CASSASRTAQETQYF.

This chain links TRBV2 with TRBJ2-7, with D possibly matching TRBD2 (7 bases). Germline CDR1 reads SNHLY; CDR2 reads FYNNEI. The ends were cut back, 10 bases at V and 2 bases at J, with 21 bases in the middle. The CDR3 runs to 15 residues. The CDR3 bases are TGTGCCAACCAACAGGGAGGCGGGGGAACCTACGAGCAGTACTTC. It is translated as CANQQGGGGTYEQYF.

This chain joins TRBV5-1 and TRBJ2-5; D not certain. The CDR3 length is 15 residues. Trimming removed 4 bases from V and 2 bases from J, with 15 bases in between. Looked up from germline, CDR1 is SGHRS and CDR2 is YFSETQ. CDR3 in DNA: TGCGCCAGCAGCAACCTGGGCGCGAATCAAGAGACCCAGTACTTC. This sequence encodes CASSNLGANQETQYF.

V is TRBV6-4 and J is TRBJ2-2; 7 bases fit TRBD1. The junction had 8 bases not matched to a gene; V was cut back by 3 bases and J by 4 bases. This CDR3 region has 16 residues. CDR1 and CDR2 (germline): MRHNA, SNTAGT. The chain's CDR3 is CASSEFRGSGTGELFF. CDR3 sequence (DNA): TGTGCCAGCAGTGAATTCAGGGGGAGCGGCACCGGGGAGCTGTTTTTT.

The chain employs TRBV28 and TRBJ1-5, with a weak D call TRBD1 (6 bases). This CDR3 comprises 14 residues. CDR1 and CDR2 (germline): MDHEN, SYDVKM. V dropped 2 bases and J dropped 6 bases, with 11 bases sitting between them. The CDR3 coding sequence is TGTGCCAGCAGTTTAGACAGGACCATTCAGCCCCAGCATTTT. It encodes CASSLDRTIQPQHF.

The chain links TRBV10-2 to TRBJ1-1; D ambiguous. Trimming took 0 bases from V and 0 from J, leaving 11 bases between them. CDR1 WSHSY and CDR2 SAAADI come from the germline V gene. The CDR3 extends over 16 amino acids. CDR3 loop: CASSESAAGVNTEAFF. The CDR3 DNA reads TGCGCCAGCAGTGAGTCGGCAGCGGGCGTGAACACTGAAGCTTTCTTT.

The CDR3, as DNA: TGCGCCAGCAGCCCCAGGGGACAGGGAAAGGAAAAACTGTTTTTT. Translation gives CASSPRGQGKEKLFF. V gene TRBV5-1 combines with J gene TRBJ1-4; 9 bases are shared with TRBD1. The V gene end was trimmed by 4 bases and the J gene end by 8 bases; junction bases not matched to a gene: 9. This CDR3 has 15 residues. Germline V gene data show CDR1 as SGHRS and CDR2 as YFSETQ.

This chain links TRBV5-6 with TRBJ2-7; a possible D gene is TRBD1 (6 bases). Trimming left V 1 base short and J 7 bases short, with 15 bases between. Germline V CDR1 and CDR2: SGHDT, YYEEEE. This CDR3 is 14 amino acids long. The CDR3 region has the DNA TGTGCCAGCAGCTTGTTTTCTGGGGGCGGTGAGCAGTACTTC. This sequence encodes CASSLFSGGGEQYF.